Following are 27 T cell receptor beta chains from one sample sequenced in a study of response to subunit inactivated influenza vaccine. TCRdb processed the RT-PCR reads anew with MiXCR; each CDR3 protein has one entry. The sample lists 530,000 or so distinct CDR3 sequences, roughly 27% occurring once. The source material was CD4+ T cells sorted from PBMCs, sampled 5 to 6 days after vaccination. The receptor set was obtained from a man aged 50 or older who received an inactivated influenza vaccine.

A few counts support this clonotype. The chain recombines TRBV7-9 with TRBJ1-2; D is undetermined. There are 15 residues in the CDR3. V shed 2 bases and J shed 2 bases, with 12 bases lying between them. CDR1 is SEHNR and CDR2 is FQNEAQ in the germline V gene (reference sequence). The CDR3 loop reads CASSLRPIVNYGYTF. The CDR3, as DNA: TGTGCCAGCAGCTTAAGGCCTATCGTGAACTATGGCTACACCTTC.

This clonotype was detected ten times or more. The conserved final phenylalanine or tryptophan is absent from the CDR3, which likely points to a read error. The limits of the CDR3 on the DNA are not certain, so only TCRdb's listed CDR3 is given. The chain joins TRBV14 to TRBJ1-1. The CDR3 is 9 residues long, ends included. From germline, CDR1 is SGHDN and CDR2 FVKESK. CDR3 protein: CASSPDCGT.

The chain links TRBV12-3 or TRBV12-4 to TRBJ2-6, with 8 bases fitting TRBD1. The CDR3 sequence is 18 residues long. CDR3 in amino acids: CTCSPDRGYATGANVLTF. As DNA, the CDR3 is TGTACCTGCAGTCCTGACAGGGGTTACGCTACTGGGGCCAACGTCCTGACTTTC.

This clonotype showed up many times. The CDR3: CATNGLAGSTDTQYF. CDR3 coding DNA: TGTGCCACCAACGGACTAGCGGGCAGCACAGATACGCAGTATTTT. The chain combines TRBV10-3 with TRBJ2-3; TRBD2 matches at 11 bases. Germline V lookup: CDR1 ENHRY, CDR2 SYGVKD. CDR3 size: 15 residues. V dropped 10 bases and J dropped 0; count of bases not matched to a gene: 6.

This clonotype has only a few counts. This chain joins TRBV5-8 and TRBJ1-6, with 8 positions matching TRBD1. Germline V gene data show CDR1 as SGHTS and CDR2 as YDEGEE. The V gene end was trimmed by 2 bases and the J gene end by 7 bases; junction bases not matched to a gene: 5. CDR3 length: 15 amino acids. CDR3 DNA sequence: TGTGCCAGCAGCTTTCGACAGGGGCTCAATTCACCCCTCCACTTT. This gives the protein CASSFRQGLNSPLHF.

The J gene is TRBJ2-2, the V gene TRBV7-9; D gene unclear. Trimming stripped 1 base from V and 6 bases from J, with 6 bases between. The germline gives CDR1 SEHNR, CDR2 FQNEAQ (reference sequence). This CDR3 is 13 amino acids long. This CDR3 reads CASSLGAAGELFF. In DNA form, the CDR3 reads TGTGCCAGCAGCTTAGGGGCGGCCGGGGAGCTGTTTTTT. Combining the CDR3 with reference TRBV7-9 and TRBJ2-2 gives the whole variable domain DTGVSQNPRHKITKRGQNVTFRCDPISEHNRLYWYRQTLGQGPEFLTYFQNEAQLEKSRLLSDRFSAERPKGSFSTLEIQRTEQGDSAMYLCASSLGAAGELFFGEGSRLTVL.

This clonotype has just a few counts. V gene TRBV4-2 combines with J gene TRBJ1-5; possible D gene TRBD1, 6 bases. The ends were cut back, 0 bases at V and 7 bases at J, with 10 bases in the middle. The CDR3 totals 14 residues. Germline V lookup: CDR1 LGHNA, CDR2 YNFKEQ. In DNA, the CDR3 is TGTGCCAGCAGCCAAGATTGGGGGCAGCAGCCCCAGCATTTT. Amino acids: CASSQDWGQQPQHF.

This clonotype was counted a few times. The rearrangement joins TRBV19 to TRBJ2-1, with D unresolved. Trimming shortened V by 3 bases and J by 6 bases, and 12 bases separated the two germline ends. This CDR3 contains 14 residues. The germline V gene encodes CDR1 LNHDA and CDR2 SQIVND (reference sequence). CDR3 sequence: CASSIERLSNEQFF. DNA of the CDR3: TGTGCCAGTAGTATTGAGAGGCTATCCAATGAGCAGTTCTTC.

This sequence joins TRBV5-1 and TRBJ2-3, with D uncertain. The CDR3 runs to 13 residues. Trimming removed 2 bases at V and 7 bases at J, with 11 bases between. CDR1 is SGHRS and CDR2 is YFSETQ in the germline V gene. The CDR3 spells CASSLETTYTQYF. In DNA, the CDR3 is TGCGCCAGCAGCTTAGAGACCACGTATACGCAGTATTTT.

V is TRBV20-1 and J is TRBJ2-2; no reliable D call. CDR1 DFQATT and CDR2 SNEGSKA come from the germline V gene (reference sequence). The CDR3 spans 14 residues. V lost 3 bases and J lost 2, with 10 bases in between. The CDR3: CSASGSPNTGELFF. In DNA, the CDR3 is TGCAGTGCTAGCGGCAGCCCCAACACCGGGGAGCTGTTTTTT.

The chain couples TRBV20-1 to TRBJ2-5; D is undetermined. From germline, CDR1 is DFQATT and CDR2 SNEGSKA (reference sequence). CDR3 size: 15 residues. V was clipped by 1 base and J by 1 base, with 13 bases between them. The CDR3 DNA reads TGCAGTGCTAGAGCCCCTCACAGCCCCCAAGAGACCCAGTACTTC. Translating gives CSARAPHSPQETQYF.

This clonotype was counted only a few times. This chain connects TRBV5-5 to TRBJ2-1, with 11 positions matching TRBD1. Germline V gene lookup returns CDR1 SGHKS and CDR2 YYEKEE (reference sequence). CDR3 length: 14 amino acids. The V and J ends lost 5 bases and 6 bases, in that order; junction bases with no gene match: 4. The CDR3 sequence is CASSSGTGGNEQFF. In DNA, the CDR3 is TGTGCCAGCAGTTCCGGGACAGGGGGCAATGAGCAGTTCTTC.

This rearrangement joins TRBV6-1 to TRBJ2-2; tentatively, D is TRBD2 (6 bases). V was shortened by 6 bases and J by 4 bases, with 18 bases between the two germline ends. This CDR3 comprises 16 residues. CDR1 MNHNS and CDR2 SASEGT come from the germline V gene. The CDR3 sequence is CASRPQGTGSTGELFF. The DNA for the CDR3 is TGTGCCAGCAGACCCCAAGGGACTGGAAGCACCGGGGAGCTGTTTTTT.

The chain combines TRBV30 with TRBJ2-1; a weak D match, TRBD1 (6 bases). CDR1 is GTSNPN, CDR2 SVGIG, per germline (reference sequence). The CDR3 spans 14 residues. V gave up 1 base and J gave up 1 base, with 8 bases separating them. CDR3 sequence reads: CAWSGQVSYNEQFF. The CDR3 DNA reads as TGTGCCTGGAGTGGACAGGTTTCCTACAATGAGCAGTTCTTC. Using reference TRBV30 and TRBJ2-1 for the parts outside the CDR3, the full variable domain is SQTIHQWPATLVQPVGSPLSLECTVEGTSNPNLYWYRQAAGRGLQLLFYSVGIGQISSEVPQNLSASRPQDRQFILSSKKLLLSDSGFYLCAWSGQVSYNEQFFGPGTRLTVL.

The chain couples TRBV12-3 or TRBV12-4 to TRBJ2-5, with D unresolved. The CDR3 covers 15 residues. V was trimmed by 4 bases and J by 5 bases, leaving 17 bases between them. The CDR3 bases are TGTGCCAGCAGTTATGTTGGGCCCCCTGGCGAGACCCAGTACTTC. Translating gives CASSYVGPPGETQYF.

V is TRBV28 and J is TRBJ2-3; tentative D call: TRBD2 (5 bases). The CDR3 is 16 residues long. Trimming took 10 bases from V and 0 from J, leaving 20 bases between them. Germline V gene data show CDR1 as MDHEN and CDR2 as SYDVKM. The CDR3, as DNA: TGTGCCACCGGACGCGGCGTGGGAGTCAGCACAGATACGCAGTATTTT. Translating gives CATGRGVGVSTDTQYF.

The gene calls are TRBV6-2 or TRBV6-3 and TRBJ2-2, with TRBD2 identical over 9 bases. Losses at the gene ends were 6 bases for V and 6 bases for J; bases not matched to a gene: 11. Germline loops: CDR1 MNHEY, CDR2 SVGEGT. The CDR3 is 16 residues long. The CDR3 reads CASRRGAGGPSGELFF. For the CDR3, the DNA is TGTGCCAGCAGGAGAGGGGCGGGAGGGCCCTCCGGGGAGCTGTTTTTT.

This clonotype came up a few times. The chain employs TRBV7-2 and TRBJ2-2; TRBD2 matches at 9 bases. This CDR3 region has 17 residues. CDR1 is SGHTA and CDR2 is FQGNSA in the germline V gene. The trim removed 5 bases at V and 1 base at J, leaving 8 bases unmatched. CDR3 loop: CASSQRAGGVNTGELFF. The DNA of the CDR3 is TGTGCCAGCAGCCAAAGAGCGGGGGGCGTGAACACCGGGGAGCTGTTTTTT.

The sample holds a few counts of this clonotype. The chain links TRBV4-2 to TRBJ1-2, with no clear D. Germline CDR1 reads LGHNA; CDR2 reads YNFKEQ. V shed 0 bases and J shed 4 bases, with 21 bases lying between them. The CDR3 contains 18 residues. The CDR3 DNA follows: TGTGCCAGCAGCCAAGATACGAGTTCGGGCGGCACTCTCTATGGCTACACCTTC. Its translation: CASSQDTSSGGTLYGYTF.

About this clonotype itself: As the CDR3 is not closed by the conserved phenylalanine or tryptophan, this likely results from a read error. The chain couples TRBV7-3 to TRBJ2-7; D is unresolved. Germline CDR1 SGHTA, CDR2 FQGTGA. This CDR3 region has 14 residues. Trimming pared 2 bases from V and 0 bases from J, leaving 8 bases between. The CDR3 DNA is TGTGCCAGCAGCTTAGGCCCGGCCTCCTACGAGCAGTACTAC. It is translated as CASSLGPASYEQYY.

This clonotype has at least ten counts. The rearrangement links TRBV7-2 to TRBJ1-5, with D uncertain. CDR3 length equals 13 residues. V lost 3 bases, J lost 1 base, and 4 bases lay in between. CDR1 SGHTA and CDR2 FQGNSA come from the germline V gene. CDR3 loop: CASSFYSNQPQHF. DNA for the CDR3: TGTGCCAGCAGCTTTTACAGCAATCAGCCCCAGCATTTT.

V is TRBV7-9 and J is TRBJ2-5, with D possibly TRBD2 on 5 matching bases. This CDR3 is built from 17 residues. Germline CDR1 and CDR2: SEHNR and FQNEAQ (reference sequence). Trimming took off 0 bases at V and 0 bases at J, with 14 bases between the two ends. The CDR3 region is CASSLAYWRSYQETQYF. CDR3 sequence (DNA): TGTGCCAGCAGCTTAGCGTATTGGAGGTCGTACCAAGAGACCCAGTACTTC.

The rearrangement links TRBV20-1 to TRBJ2-3; D is uncertain. CDR3 length: 15 residues. Germline V gene lookup returns CDR1 DFQATT and CDR2 SNEGSKA (reference sequence). V lost 2 bases to trimming and J lost 4 bases, with 16 bases between them. CDR3: CSARTAPRGSDTQYF. The CDR3 DNA follows: TGCAGTGCTAGAACGGCGCCTCGAGGCTCAGATACGCAGTATTTT.

This clonotype is a singleton in its sample. The chain couples TRBV20-1 to TRBJ2-1; TRBD1 aligns across 7 bases. The CDR3 spans 12 residues. Germline CDR1 DFQATT, CDR2 SNEGSKA (reference sequence). V shed 6 bases, J shed 6 bases, and the junction held 5 bases outside the gene matches. The CDR3 loop reads CSAKGQVNEQFF. Written as DNA, the CDR3 is TGCAGTGCAAAAGGACAGGTCAATGAGCAGTTCTTC.

The chain uses TRBV10-3 and TRBJ2-7, with D unresolved. The V and J ends lost 2 bases and 2 bases respectively, with 10 bases between them. The CDR3 has 14 amino acids. CDR1 is ENHRY and CDR2 is SYGVKD in the germline V gene. This CDR3 reads CAISEMGDAYEQYF. CDR3 DNA: TGTGCCATCAGTGAGATGGGTGACGCCTACGAGCAGTACTTC.

The rearrangement links TRBV9 to TRBJ1-4; TRBD1 matches at 7 bases. The CDR3 loop spans 13 amino acids. V shed 5 bases, J shed 4 bases, and the junction held 2 bases outside the gene matches. CDR1 SGDLS and CDR2 YYNGEE come from the germline V gene. The CDR3 DNA reads TGTGCCAGCAGGGGACAGAGTAATGAAAAACTGTTTTTT. It translates to CASRGQSNEKLFF.

In this sample, this clonotype turned up a few times. The chain links TRBV28 to TRBJ2-3; D possibly corresponds to TRBD1 (5 bases). Germline V gene lookup returns CDR1 MDHEN and CDR2 SYDVKM. V lost 6 bases and J 14 bases, leaving 18 bases between the germline ends. The CDR3 has 12 residues. Here the CDR3 reads CASSSSAGSWYF. Written as DNA, the CDR3 is TGTGCCAGCAGCTCATCTGCAGGGTCTTGGTATTTT. The variable domain in full, completed from reference TRBV28 and TRBJ2-3, reads DVKVTQSSRYLVKRTGEKVFLECVQDMDHENMFWYRQDPGLGLRLIYFSYDVKMKEKGDIPEGYSVSREKKERFSLILESASTNQTSMYLCASSSSAGSWYFGPGTRLTVL.